This T cell receptor beta chain was identified during a study of early T cells in non-severe SARS-CoV-2 infection. On the study more broadly: The study sequenced bulk RNA from unsorted whole blood, with chains unpaired.

TCRdb re-analysed the 5' RACE reads in MiXCR, keeping a single row per CDR3 protein. The table includes 68,000 or so distinct CDR3 sequences, 10% to 15% detected once. CDR3 length: 13 amino acids. Trimming at V came to 6 bases and at J to 2 bases, leaving 4 bases not matched to a gene. Germline V CDR1 and CDR2: DFQATT, SNEGSKA (reference sequence). The sequenced material came from whole blood. This sequence originates from an adult who was a healthcare worker with PCR-confirmed SARS-CoV-2 infection or an uninfected control (not recorded which). J is TRBJ2-3 and V is TRBV20-1; 8 bases map to TRBD2. CDR3 coding DNA: TGCAGTGCGTCGGGGGGGGCCACAGATACGCAGTATTTT. It specifies CSASGGATDTQYF.